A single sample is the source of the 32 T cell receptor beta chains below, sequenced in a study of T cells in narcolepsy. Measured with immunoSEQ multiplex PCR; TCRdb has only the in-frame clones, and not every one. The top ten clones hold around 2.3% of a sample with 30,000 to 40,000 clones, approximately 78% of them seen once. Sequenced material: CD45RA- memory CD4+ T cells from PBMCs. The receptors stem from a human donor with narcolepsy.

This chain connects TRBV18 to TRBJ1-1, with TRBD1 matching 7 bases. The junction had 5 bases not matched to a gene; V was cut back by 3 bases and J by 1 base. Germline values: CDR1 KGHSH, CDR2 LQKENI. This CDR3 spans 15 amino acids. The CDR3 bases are TGTGCCAGCTCACCCTTAGCAGGGGGGAACACTGAAGCTTTCTTT. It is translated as CASSPLAGGNTEAFF.

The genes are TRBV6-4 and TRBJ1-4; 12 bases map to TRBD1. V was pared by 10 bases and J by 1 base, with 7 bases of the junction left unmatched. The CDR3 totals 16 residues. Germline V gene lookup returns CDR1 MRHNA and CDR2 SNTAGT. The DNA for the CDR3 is TGTGCCAAACCGGGACAGGGGGCTCTAACTAATGAAAAACTGTTTTTT. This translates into CAKPGQGALTNEKLFF.

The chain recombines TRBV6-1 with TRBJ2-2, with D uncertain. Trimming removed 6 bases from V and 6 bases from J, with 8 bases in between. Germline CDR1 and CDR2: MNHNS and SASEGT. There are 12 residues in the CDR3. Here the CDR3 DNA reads TGTGCCAGCAGCCCCCAGGCCGGGGAGCTGTTTTTT. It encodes CASSPQAGELFF.

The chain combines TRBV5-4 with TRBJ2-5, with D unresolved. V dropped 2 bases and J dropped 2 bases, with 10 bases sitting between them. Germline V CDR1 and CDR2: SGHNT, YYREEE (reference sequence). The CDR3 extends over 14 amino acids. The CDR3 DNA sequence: TGTGCCAGCAGCTTAATCACTAAACAAGAGACCCAGTACTTC. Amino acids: CASSLITKQETQYF. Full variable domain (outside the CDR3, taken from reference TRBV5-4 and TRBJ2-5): ETGVTQSPTHLIKTRGQQVTLRCSSQSGHNTVSWYQQALGQGPQFIFQYYREEENGRGNFPPRFSGLQFPNYSSELNVNALELDDSALYLCASSLITKQETQYFGPGTRLLVL.

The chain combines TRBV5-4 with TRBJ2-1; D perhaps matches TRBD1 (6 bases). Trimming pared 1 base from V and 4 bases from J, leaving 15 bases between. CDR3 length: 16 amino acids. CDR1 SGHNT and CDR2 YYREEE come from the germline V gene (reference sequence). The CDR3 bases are TGTGCCAGCAGCTTGCCTACTCTTCAGGGGTACAATGAGCAGTTCTTC. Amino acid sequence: CASSLPTLQGYNEQFF.

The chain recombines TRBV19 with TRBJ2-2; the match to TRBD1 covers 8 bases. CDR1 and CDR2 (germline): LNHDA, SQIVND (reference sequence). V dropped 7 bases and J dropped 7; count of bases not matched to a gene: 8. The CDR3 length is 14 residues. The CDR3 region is CASTSGTGIGELFF. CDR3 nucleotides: TGTGCCAGTACCTCCGGGACAGGAATCGGGGAGCTGTTTTTT.

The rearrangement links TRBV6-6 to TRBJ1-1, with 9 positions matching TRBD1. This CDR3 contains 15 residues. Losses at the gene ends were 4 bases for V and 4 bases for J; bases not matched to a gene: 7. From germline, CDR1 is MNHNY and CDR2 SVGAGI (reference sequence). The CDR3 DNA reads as TGTGCCAGCAGTTCACAGGGGGCATCGGGCACTGAAGCTTTCTTT. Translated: CASSSQGASGTEAFF.

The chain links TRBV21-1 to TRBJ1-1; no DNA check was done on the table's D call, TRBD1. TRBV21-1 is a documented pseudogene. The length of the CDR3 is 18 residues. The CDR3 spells CASSSNVGGGEIDTEAFF. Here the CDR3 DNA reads TGTGCCAGCAGCTCAAATGTAGGAGGGGGCGAAATAGACACTGAAGCTTTCTTT.

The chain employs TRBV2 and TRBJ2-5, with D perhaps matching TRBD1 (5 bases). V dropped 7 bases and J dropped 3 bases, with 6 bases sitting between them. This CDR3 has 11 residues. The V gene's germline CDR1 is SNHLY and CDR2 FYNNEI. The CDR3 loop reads CASKGEETQYF. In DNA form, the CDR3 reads TGTGCCAGCAAAGGGGAAGAGACCCAGTACTTC. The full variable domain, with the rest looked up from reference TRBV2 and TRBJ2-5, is EPEVTQTPSHQVTQMGQEVILRCVPISNHLYFYWYRQILGQKVEFLVSFYNNEISEKSEIFDDQFSVERPDGSNFTLKIRSTKLEDSAMYFCASKGEETQYFGPGTRLLVL.

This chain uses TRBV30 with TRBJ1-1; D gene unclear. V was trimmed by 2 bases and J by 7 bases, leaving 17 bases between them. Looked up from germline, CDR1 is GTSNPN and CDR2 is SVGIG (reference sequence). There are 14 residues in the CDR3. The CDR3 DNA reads TGTGCCTGGAGTATCGAAGTTACCGGATTTGAAGCTTTCTTT. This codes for CAWSIEVTGFEAFF.

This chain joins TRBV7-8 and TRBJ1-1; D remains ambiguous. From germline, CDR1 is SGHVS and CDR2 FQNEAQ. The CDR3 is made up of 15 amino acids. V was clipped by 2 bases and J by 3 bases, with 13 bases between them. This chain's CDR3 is CASSLTSLAYTEAFF. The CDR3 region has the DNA TGTGCCAGCAGCTTAACTAGTCTGGCGTACACTGAAGCTTTCTTT.

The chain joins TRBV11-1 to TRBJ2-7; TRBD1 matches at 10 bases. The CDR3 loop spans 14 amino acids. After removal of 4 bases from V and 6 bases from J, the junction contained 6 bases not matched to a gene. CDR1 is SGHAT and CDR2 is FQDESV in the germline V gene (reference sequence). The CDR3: CASSSRQGAREQYF. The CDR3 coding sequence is TGTGCCAGCAGCTCGAGACAGGGGGCGCGCGAGCAGTACTTC.

The CDR3 sequence: CASSLDSGTEAFF. The CDR3 nucleotides are TGTGCCAGCAGCTTAGACTCGGGGACTGAAGCTTTCTTT. The chain recombines TRBV11-2 with TRBJ1-1, with D unresolved. CDR1 is SGHAT, CDR2 FQNNGV, per germline. V gave up 0 bases and J gave up 5 bases, with 7 bases separating them. This CDR3 region has 13 residues.

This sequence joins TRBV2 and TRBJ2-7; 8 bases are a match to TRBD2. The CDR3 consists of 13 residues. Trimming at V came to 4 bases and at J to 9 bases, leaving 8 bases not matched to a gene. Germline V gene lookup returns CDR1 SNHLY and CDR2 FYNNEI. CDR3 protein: CASSAGLDFLQYF. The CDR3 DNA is TGTGCCAGCAGTGCGGGACTAGATTTTTTGCAGTACTTC.

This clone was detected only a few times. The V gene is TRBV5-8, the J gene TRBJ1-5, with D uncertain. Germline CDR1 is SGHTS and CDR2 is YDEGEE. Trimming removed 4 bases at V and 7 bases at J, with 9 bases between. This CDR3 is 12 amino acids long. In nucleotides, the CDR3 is TGTGCCAGCAGCAGGGTCTACCAGCCCCAGCATTTT. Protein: CASSRVYQPQHF.

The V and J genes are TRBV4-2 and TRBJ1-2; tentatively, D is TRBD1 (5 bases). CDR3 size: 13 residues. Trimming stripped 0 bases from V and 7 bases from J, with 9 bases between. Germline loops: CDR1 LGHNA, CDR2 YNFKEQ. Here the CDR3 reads CASSQEGDGGYTF. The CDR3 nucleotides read TGTGCCAGCAGCCAAGAGGGGGATGGTGGCTACACCTTC.

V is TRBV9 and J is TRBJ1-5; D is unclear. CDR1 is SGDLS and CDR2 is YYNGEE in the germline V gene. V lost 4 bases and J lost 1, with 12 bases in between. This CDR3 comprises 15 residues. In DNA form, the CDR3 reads TGTGCCAGCAGCCTAGGCCTCGAGAGCAATCAGCCCCAGCATTTT. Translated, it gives CASSLGLESNQPQHF.

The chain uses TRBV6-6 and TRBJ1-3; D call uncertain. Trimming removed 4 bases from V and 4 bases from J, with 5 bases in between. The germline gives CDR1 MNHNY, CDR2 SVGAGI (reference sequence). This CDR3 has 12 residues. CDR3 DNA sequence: TGTGCCAGCAGTTCTACGGGAAACACCATATATTTT. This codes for CASSSTGNTIYF.

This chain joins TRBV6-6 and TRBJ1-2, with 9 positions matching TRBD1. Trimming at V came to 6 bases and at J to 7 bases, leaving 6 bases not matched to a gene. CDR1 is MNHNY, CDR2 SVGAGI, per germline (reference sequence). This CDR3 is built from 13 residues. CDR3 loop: CASRDRGIGGYTF. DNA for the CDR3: TGTGCCAGCAGGGACAGGGGCATAGGTGGCTACACCTTC.

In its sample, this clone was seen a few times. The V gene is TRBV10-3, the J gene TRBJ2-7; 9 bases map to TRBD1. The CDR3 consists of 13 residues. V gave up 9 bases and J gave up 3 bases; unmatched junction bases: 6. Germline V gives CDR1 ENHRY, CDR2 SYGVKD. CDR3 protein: CAIGQGTSYEQYF. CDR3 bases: TGTGCCATTGGACAGGGGACAAGCTACGAGCAGTACTTC.

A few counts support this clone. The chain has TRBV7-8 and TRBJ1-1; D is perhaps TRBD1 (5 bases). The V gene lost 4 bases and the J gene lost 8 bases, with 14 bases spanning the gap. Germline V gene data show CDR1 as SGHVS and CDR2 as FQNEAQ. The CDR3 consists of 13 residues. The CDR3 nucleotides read TGTGCCAGCAGCTATGGTCGGGACGCAGAAGCTTTCTTT. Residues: CASSYGRDAEAFF. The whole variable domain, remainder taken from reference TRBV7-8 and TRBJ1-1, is GAGVSQSPRYKVAKRGQDVALRCDPISGHVSLFWYQQALGQGPEFLTYFQNEAQLDKSGLPSDRFFAERPEGSVSTLKIQRTQQEDSAVYLCASSYGRDAEAFFGQGTRLTVV.

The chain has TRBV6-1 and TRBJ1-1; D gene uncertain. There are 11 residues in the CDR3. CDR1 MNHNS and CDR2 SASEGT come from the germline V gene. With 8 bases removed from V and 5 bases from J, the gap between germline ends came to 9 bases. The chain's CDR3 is CASQEGTEAFF. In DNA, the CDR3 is TGTGCCAGCCAAGAGGGAACTGAAGCTTTCTTT.

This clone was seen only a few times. The CDR3 DNA reads TGTGCCACCAGCAGGATCGGGGGGTACACTGAAGCTTTCTTT. This codes for CATSRIGGYTEAFF. The rearrangement joins TRBV15 to TRBJ1-1; perhaps TRBD1 as D (5 bases). CDR3 length equals 14 residues. Looked up from germline, CDR1 is LNHNV and CDR2 is YYDKDF (reference sequence). Deletions cut 3 bases from V and 3 bases from J, with 11 bases between.

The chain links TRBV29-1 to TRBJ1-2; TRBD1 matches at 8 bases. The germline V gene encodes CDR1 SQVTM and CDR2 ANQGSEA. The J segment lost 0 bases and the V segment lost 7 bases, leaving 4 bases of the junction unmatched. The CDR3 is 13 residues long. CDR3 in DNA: TGCAGCGCGCAGGGGGCCTCTAACTATGGCTACACCTTC. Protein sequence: CSAQGASNYGYTF.

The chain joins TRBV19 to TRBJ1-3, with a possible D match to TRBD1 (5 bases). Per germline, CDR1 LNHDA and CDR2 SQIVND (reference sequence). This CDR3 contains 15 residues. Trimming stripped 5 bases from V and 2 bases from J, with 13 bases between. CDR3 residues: CASSPGTAAGNTIYF. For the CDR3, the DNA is TGTGCCAGTAGTCCCGGGACGGCAGCTGGAAACACCATATATTTT.

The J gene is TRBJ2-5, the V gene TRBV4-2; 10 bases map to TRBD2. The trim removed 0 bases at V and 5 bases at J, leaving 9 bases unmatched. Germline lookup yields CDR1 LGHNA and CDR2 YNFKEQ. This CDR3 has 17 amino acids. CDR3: CASSQEGGLAGEETQYF. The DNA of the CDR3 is TGTGCCAGCAGCCAAGAGGGGGGGCTAGCGGGAGAGGAGACCCAGTACTTC.

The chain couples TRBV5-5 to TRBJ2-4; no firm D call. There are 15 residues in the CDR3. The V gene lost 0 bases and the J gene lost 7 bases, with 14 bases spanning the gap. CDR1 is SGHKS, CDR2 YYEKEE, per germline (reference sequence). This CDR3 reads CASSLAWAEMNIQYF. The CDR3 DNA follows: TGTGCCAGCAGCTTGGCCTGGGCAGAAATGAACATTCAGTACTTC.

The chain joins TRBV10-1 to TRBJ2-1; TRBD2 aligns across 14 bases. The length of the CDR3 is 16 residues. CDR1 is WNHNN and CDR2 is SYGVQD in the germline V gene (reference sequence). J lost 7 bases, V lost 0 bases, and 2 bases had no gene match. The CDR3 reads CASSESRTSGRNEQFF. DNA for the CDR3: TGCGCCAGCAGTGAGTCTAGGACTAGCGGGAGGAATGAGCAGTTCTTC.

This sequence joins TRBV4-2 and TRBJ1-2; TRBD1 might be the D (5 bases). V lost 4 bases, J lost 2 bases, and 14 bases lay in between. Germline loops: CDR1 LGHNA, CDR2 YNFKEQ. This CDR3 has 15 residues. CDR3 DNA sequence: TGTGCCAGCAGCCTTGGGACCTTGCAGAACTATGGCTACACCTTC. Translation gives CASSLGTLQNYGYTF.

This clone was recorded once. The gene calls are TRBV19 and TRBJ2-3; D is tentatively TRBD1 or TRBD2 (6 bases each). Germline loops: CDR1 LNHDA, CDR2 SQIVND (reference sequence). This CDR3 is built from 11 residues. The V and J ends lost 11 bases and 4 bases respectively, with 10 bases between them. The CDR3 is CASGEADTQYF. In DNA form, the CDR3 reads TGTGCCTCAGGGGAGGCAGATACGCAGTATTTT.

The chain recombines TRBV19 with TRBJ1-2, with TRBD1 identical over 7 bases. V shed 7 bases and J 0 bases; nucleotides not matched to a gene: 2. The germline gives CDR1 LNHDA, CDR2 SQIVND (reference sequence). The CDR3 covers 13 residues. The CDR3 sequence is CASTTGTNYGYTF. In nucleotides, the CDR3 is TGTGCCAGTACGACAGGGACTAACTATGGCTACACCTTC. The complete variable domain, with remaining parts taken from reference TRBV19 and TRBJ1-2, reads DGGITQSPKYLFRKEGQNVTLSCEQNLNHDAMYWYRQDPGQGLRLIYYSQIVNDFQKGDIAEGYSVSREKKESFPLTVTSAQKNPTAFYLCASTTGTNYGYTFGSGTRLTVV.

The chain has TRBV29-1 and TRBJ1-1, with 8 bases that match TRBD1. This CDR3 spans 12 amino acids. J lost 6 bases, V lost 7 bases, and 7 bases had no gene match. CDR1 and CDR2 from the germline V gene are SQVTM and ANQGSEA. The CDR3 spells CSAVGQVPEAFF. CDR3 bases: TGCAGCGCCGTGGGACAGGTTCCTGAAGCTTTCTTT. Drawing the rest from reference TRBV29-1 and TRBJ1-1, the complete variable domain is SAVISQKPSRDICQRGTSLTIQCQVDSQVTMMFWYRQQPGQSLTLIATANQGSEATYESGFVIDKFPISRPNLTFSTLTVSNMSPEDSSIYLCSAVGQVPEAFFGQGTRLTVV.